The T cell receptor beta chain under discussion was sequenced for a study of T cells in Graves' hyperthyroidism and ophthalmopathy. Amplification of TCR beta CDR3 regions was performed using RNA transcripts as template. When the TCR CDR3 underwent first-round RT-PCR, the HTBI primer set was used. TCRdb analysed the multiplex PCR reads with MiXCR anew, one entry per CDR3 protein. The table has 610,000 or so distinct CDR3 sequences, 46% seen once. Comment on this clonotype: The antigen remains unidentified.

J was trimmed by 0 bases and V by 3 bases; bases with no gene match: 3. The CDR3 is made up of 16 amino acids. Germline CDR1 and CDR2: SEHNR and FQNEAQ (reference sequence). The study, taken as a whole, reports: Most thyroid clonotypes expanded above 0.001 were also detected in blood. Ophthalmopathy, as predicted by the model, came a median approximately 5.9 months after the prediction.

The V call is TRBV7-9, the J call TRBJ2-2; 8 bases fit TRBD1. Material for sequencing was peripheral blood or thyroid tissue (not recorded which). The clonotype was recovered from a woman between 18 and 29 years old with Graves' hyperthyroidism. The CDR3 sequence is CASSLVGQANTGELFF. The CDR3 DNA reads as TGTGCCAGCAGCTTGGTGGGACAGGCGAACACCGGGGAGCTGTTTTTT.